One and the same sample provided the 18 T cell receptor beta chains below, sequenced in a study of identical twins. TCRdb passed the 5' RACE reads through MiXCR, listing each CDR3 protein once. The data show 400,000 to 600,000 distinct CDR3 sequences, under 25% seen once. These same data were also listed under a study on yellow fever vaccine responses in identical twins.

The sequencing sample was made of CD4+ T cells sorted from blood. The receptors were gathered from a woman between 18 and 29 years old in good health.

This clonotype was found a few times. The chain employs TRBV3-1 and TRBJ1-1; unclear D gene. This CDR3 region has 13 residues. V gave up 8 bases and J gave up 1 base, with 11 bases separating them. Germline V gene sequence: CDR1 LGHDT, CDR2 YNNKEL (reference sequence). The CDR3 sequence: CASDHGGNTEAFF. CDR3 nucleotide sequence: TGTGCCAGCGACCACGGAGGGAACACTGAAGCTTTCTTT.

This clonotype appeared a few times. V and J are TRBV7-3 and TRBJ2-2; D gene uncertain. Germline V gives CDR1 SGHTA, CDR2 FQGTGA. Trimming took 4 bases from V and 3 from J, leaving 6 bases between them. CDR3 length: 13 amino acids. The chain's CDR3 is CASSSSYTGELFF. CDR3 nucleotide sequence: TGTGCCAGCAGCTCATCCTACACCGGGGAGCTGTTTTTT.

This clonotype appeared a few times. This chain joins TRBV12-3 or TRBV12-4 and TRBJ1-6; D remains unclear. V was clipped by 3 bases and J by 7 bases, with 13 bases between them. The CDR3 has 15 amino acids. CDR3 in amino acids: CASSLDLDFNSPLHF. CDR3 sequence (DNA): TGTGCCAGCAGTTTGGATTTGGACTTCAATTCACCCCTCCACTTT.

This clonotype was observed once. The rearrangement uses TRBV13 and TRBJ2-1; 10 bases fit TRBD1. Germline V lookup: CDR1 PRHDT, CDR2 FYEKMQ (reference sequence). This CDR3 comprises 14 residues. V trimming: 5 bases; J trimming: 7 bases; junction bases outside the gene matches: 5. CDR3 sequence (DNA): TGTGCCAGCAGCACCCTGGGACAGGGGAATGAGCAGTTCTTC. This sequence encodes CASSTLGQGNEQFF.

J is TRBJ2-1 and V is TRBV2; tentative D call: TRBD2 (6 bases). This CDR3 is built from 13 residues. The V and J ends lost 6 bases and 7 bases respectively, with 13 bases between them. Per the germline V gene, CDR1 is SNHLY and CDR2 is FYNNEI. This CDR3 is CASRTRWGNEQFF. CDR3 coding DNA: TGTGCCAGCAGGACTAGATGGGGGAATGAGCAGTTCTTC.

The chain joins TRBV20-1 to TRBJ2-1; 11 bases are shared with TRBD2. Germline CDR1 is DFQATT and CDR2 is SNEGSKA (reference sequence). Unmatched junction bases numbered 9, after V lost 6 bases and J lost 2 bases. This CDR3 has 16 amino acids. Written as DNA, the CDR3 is TGCAGTGCACCGCGTCTAGCGGGAGGAACCTACAATGAGCAGTTCTTC. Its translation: CSAPRLAGGTYNEQFF.

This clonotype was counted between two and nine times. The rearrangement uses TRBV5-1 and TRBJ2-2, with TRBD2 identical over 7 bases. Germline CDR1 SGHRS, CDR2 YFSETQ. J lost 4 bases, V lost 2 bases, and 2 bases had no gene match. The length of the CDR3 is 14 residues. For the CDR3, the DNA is TGCGCCAGCAGCTTAATAGCGGGCACCGGGGAGCTGTTTTTT. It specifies CASSLIAGTGELFF.

In DNA form, the CDR3 reads TGTGCCAGCAGCCGAGATGGGTGGCGGCGGACCTCCTACAATGAGCAGTTCTTC. Amino acid sequence: CASSRDGWRRTSYNEQFF. The chain joins TRBV2 to TRBJ2-1; D is undetermined. The V and J ends lost 6 bases and 0 bases respectively, with 21 bases between them. Germline lookup yields CDR1 SNHLY and CDR2 FYNNEI. The CDR3 loop spans 18 amino acids.

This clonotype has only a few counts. The CDR3 region is CATSRGLVASTDTQYF. The CDR3 region has the DNA TGTGCCACCAGCAGGGGACTGGTCGCAAGCACAGATACGCAGTATTTT. The rearrangement links TRBV15 to TRBJ2-3; a possible D gene is TRBD2 (6 bases). V lost 3 bases and J 0 bases, leaving 13 bases between the germline ends. From germline, CDR1 is LNHNV and CDR2 YYDKDF (reference sequence). The CDR3 length is 16 residues.

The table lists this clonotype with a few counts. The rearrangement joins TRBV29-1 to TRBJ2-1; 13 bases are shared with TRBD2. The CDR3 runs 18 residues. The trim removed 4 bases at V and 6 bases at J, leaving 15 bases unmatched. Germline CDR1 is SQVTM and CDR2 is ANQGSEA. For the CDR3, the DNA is TGCAGCGTTGCAAGTGGGACTAGCGGGACTTCCCTTGGCAATGAGCAGTTCTTC. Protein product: CSVASGTSGTSLGNEQFF.

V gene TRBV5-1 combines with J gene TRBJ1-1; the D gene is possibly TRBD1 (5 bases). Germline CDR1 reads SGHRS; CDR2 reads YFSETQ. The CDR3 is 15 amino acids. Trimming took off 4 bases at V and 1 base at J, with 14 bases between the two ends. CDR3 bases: TGCGCCAGCAGCCCCTTATCCGGACAGAACACTGAAGCTTTCTTT. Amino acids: CASSPLSGQNTEAFF.

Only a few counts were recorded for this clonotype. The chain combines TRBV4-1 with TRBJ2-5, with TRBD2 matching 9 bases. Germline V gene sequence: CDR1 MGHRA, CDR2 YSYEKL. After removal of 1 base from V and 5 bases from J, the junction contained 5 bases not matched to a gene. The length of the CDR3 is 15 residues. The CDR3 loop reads CASSQGLAGVETQYF. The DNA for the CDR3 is TGCGCCAGCAGCCAAGGTTTAGCGGGAGTTGAGACCCAGTACTTC.

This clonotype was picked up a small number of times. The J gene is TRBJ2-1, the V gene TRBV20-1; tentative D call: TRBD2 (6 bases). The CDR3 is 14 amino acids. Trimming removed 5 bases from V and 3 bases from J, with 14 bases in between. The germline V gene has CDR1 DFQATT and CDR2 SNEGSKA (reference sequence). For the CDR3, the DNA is TGCAGTGCTTCCCTGCGGGGAGGCTACAATGAGCAGTTCTTC. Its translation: CSASLRGGYNEQFF.

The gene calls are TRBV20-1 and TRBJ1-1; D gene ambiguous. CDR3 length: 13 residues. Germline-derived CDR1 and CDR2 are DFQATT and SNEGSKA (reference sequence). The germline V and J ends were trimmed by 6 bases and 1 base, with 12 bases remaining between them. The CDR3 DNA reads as TGCAGTGCCCCGATCGGGTCGAACACTGAAGCTTTCTTT. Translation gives CSAPIGSNTEAFF.

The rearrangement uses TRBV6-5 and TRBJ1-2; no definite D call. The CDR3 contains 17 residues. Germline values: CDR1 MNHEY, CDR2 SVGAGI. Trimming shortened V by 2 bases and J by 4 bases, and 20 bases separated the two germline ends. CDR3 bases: TGTGCCAGCAGTTACACCCCTCCCGGGGATTTCGGCTATGGCTACACCTTC. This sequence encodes CASSYTPPGDFGYGYTF.

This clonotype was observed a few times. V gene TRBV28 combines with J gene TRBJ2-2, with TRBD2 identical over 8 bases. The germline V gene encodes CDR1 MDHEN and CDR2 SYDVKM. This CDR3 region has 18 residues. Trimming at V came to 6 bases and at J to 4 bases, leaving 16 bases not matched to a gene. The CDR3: CASSYTGGSGSSTGELFF. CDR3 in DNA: TGTGCCAGCAGCTACACCGGAGGGAGCGGGAGTTCCACCGGGGAGCTGTTTTTT. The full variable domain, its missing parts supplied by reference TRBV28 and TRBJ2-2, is DVKVTQSSRYLVKRTGEKVFLECVQDMDHENMFWYRQDPGLGLRLIYFSYDVKMKEKGDIPEGYSVSREKKERFSLILESASTNQTSMYLCASSYTGGSGSSTGELFFGEGSRLTVL.

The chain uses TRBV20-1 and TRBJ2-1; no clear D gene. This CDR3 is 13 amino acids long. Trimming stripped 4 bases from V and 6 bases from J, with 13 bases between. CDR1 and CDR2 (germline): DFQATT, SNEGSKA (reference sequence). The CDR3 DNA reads TGCAGTGCTAATCTACCCCCACGCAATGAGCAGTTCTTC. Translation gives CSANLPPRNEQFF.

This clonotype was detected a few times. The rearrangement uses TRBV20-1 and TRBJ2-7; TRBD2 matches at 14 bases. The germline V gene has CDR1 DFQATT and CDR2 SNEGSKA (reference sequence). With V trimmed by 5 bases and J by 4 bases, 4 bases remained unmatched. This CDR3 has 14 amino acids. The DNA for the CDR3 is TGCAGTGCTCGGACTAGCGGGGGGAAATACGAGCAGTACGTC. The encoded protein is CSARTSGGKYEQYV.